This T cell receptor beta chain was documented in a study of T cell responses to AZD1222 COVID-19 vaccine. Researchers grouped second doses given at about 4 or about 12 weeks into one pool. Regarding this clone: What it recognizes is unknown.

Generated by immunoSEQ multiplex PCR, the TCRdb table keeps only in-frame clones and is missing some. In the table there are around 140,000 clones, approximately 91% of which are singletons. Study-level results: Among AZD1222 vaccinees, only six were seropositive at baseline. Donors in the cohort were predominantly white British and more often female, and clonal diversity was possibly underestimated.

The J segment lost 5 bases and the V segment lost 4 bases, leaving 12 bases of the junction unmatched. The CDR3 totals 17 residues. Germline CDR1 and CDR2: SGDLS and YYNGEE. This sequence joins TRBV9 and TRBJ2-2; TRBD1 matches 9 bases. The TCR was taken from an adult who received the AZD1222 COVID-19 vaccine. The sample here was peripheral blood, taken 28 days after the second AZD1222 dose. The CDR3 DNA sequence: TGTGCCAGCAGCTGGACCTCGGGACAGGGACTGACCGGGGAGCTGTTTTTT. Translating gives CASSWTSGQGLTGELFF.